The following is a T cell receptor beta chain sequence with its context. No antigen is known for it. There are no base qualities to consult, and no much larger clone falls within one base. Participants in the prospective study were aged about 18 to 90 years, lived in over 20 United States geographic areas, and enrolled through a virtual design. To assign participants to cohorts, the prospective study relied on clinical history that participants themselves reported in a screening survey and a study questionnaire. Recovered participants in ImmuneRACE Cohort 3 were defined by two consecutive negative NP/OP PCR tests, clearance by a healthcare professional, or resolution of symptoms. Each participant in the prospective study had whole blood, serum and a nasopharyngeal or oropharyngeal swab collected by mobile phlebotomists. Additional blood draws and questionnaires over an approximately 2-month period could optionally be provided by prospective study participants. Prospective study blood samples were shipped either frozen or at room temperature before DNA extraction.

TCRbeta CDR3 regions were amplified from genomic DNA using the immunoSEQ Assay, a bias-controlled multiplex PCR. Per the source publication's procedure: Within the assay, amplification of reference gene primers was used to estimate how many nucleated cells each sample contained. Sequence reads were collapsed and filtered to measure the absolute abundance of every unique TCRbeta CDR3 rearrangement. For each sample, productive Simpson clonality was calculated as the square root of Simpson's diversity index across productive rearrangements. Not all clones reach the TCRdb copy of this immuneACCESS table, which keeps in-frame sequences only. Checked studies attribute under half of the gap to unresolved V genes and leave the rest unexplained. V and J calls plus clone size are reproduced from that table; the DNA served to infer D and trimming. In all, the sample holds about 480,000 clones, and 88% of those were seen once. Approximately 1.8% of the sample rests with the top ten.

This specimen belongs to a study of blood T cell repertoires in COVID-19 (dated by TCRdb to about 2020). For context, the study as a whole: Collaborator samples came from the United States, Italy and Spain and covered acute and convalescent phases of COVID-19. The prospective study material was composed of cDNA or gDNA derived from T cells, B-cell-depleted T cells, or PBMCs. Deeply sampled blood TCRbeta repertoires from subjects exposed to, actively infected with, or recovered from COVID-19 were included in the dataset. The repertoires were released in a freely available public database meant as a resource for research on the immune response to SARS-CoV-2. Samples were obtained from the ongoing ImmuneRACE study (first 160 participants) and from about 1,300 subjects provided by 6 global collaborators. A de-identified subject ID, COVID-19 status, age in years and sex were almost always included in the sample metadata. HLA class I and class II types, where available, came from metadata supplied by the sample provider rather than from assay-based typing.

Overall study results and their limits: Clinical and demographic metadata were provided uncurated, with the amount varying by source and participant.

The material sequenced was PBMCs or T cells enriched from blood (not recorded which). The origin of this receptor is a woman in her thirties or forties who had recovered from COVID-19.

CDR3 sequence: CASSPPSSGSADTQYF. The DNA is TGTGCCAGCTCACCACCCTCCAGCGGGAGTGCAGATACGCAGTATTTT. The rearrangement combines TRBV18 with TRBJ2-3; the central 8 bases match TRBD2. Measured from the cysteine to the phenylalanine, the CDR3 is 16 residues long. Only the CDR3 DNA is retained, 48 bases long and in frame from the first base. Clipping removes 0 bases from V and 4 bases from J, with 6 as the unmatched junction base count. CDR1 and CDR2 were assigned from the germline V gene as KGHSH and LQKENI.